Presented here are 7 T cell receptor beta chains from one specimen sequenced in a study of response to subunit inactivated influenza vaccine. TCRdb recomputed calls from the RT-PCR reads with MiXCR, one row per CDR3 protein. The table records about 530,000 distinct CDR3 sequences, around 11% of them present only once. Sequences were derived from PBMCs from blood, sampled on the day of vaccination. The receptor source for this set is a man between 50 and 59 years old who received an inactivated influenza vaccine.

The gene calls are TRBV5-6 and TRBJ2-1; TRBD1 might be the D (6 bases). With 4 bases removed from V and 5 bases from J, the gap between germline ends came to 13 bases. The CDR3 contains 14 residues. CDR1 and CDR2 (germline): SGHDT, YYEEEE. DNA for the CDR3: TGTGCCAGCAGCCTCAGGGGTTCGAACAATGAGCAGTTCTTC. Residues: CASSLRGSNNEQFF.

The CDR3 loop is CASSLEGARLTEAFF. The CDR3 region has the DNA TGCGCCAGCAGCTTGGAGGGGGCGCGTCTCACTGAAGCTTTCTTT. J is TRBJ1-1 and V is TRBV5-1, with TRBD1 identical over 7 bases. Per the germline V gene, CDR1 is SGHRS and CDR2 is YFSETQ. The V segment lost 0 bases and the J segment 4 bases; nucleotides outside the gene matches: 6. CDR3 length equals 15 residues.

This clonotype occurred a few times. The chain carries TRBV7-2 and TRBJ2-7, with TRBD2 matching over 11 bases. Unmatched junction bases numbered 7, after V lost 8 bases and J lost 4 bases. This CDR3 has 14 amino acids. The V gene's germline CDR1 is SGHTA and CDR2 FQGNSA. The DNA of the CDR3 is TGTGCCAGCGAATTAGCGGGAGGGCTTTACGAGCAGTACTTC. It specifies CASELAGGLYEQYF.

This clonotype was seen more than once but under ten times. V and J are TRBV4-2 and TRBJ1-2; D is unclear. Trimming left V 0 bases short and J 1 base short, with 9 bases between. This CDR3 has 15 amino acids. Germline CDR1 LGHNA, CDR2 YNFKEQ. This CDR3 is CASSQDVSVNYGYTF. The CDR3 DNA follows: TGTGCCAGCAGCCAAGATGTCAGCGTTAACTATGGCTACACCTTC.

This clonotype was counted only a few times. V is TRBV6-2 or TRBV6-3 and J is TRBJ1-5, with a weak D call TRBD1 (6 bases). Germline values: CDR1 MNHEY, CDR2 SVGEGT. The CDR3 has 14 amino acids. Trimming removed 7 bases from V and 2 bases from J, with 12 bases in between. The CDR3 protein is CASIDPGGNQPQHF. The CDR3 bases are TGTGCCAGCATTGACCCAGGGGGCAATCAGCCCCAGCATTTT.

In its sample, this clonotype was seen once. The CDR3 DNA reads as TGTGCCAGCAGCCTGGACTACCCCACAGATACGCAGTATTTT. It specifies CASSLDYPTDTQYF. This chain uses TRBV6-4 with TRBJ2-3, with a tentative D call TRBD2 (6 bases). Germline V gene lookup returns CDR1 MRHNA and CDR2 SNTAGT. The V end was cut by 6 bases, the J end by 2 bases, with 12 bases between. This CDR3 comprises 14 residues.

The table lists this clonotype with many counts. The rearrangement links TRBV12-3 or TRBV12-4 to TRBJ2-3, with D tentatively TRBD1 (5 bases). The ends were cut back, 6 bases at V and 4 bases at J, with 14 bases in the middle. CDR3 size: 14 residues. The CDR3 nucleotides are TGTGCCAGCAGCCCTAGGGGCGAGTCAGATACGCAGTATTTT. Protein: CASSPRGESDTQYF.